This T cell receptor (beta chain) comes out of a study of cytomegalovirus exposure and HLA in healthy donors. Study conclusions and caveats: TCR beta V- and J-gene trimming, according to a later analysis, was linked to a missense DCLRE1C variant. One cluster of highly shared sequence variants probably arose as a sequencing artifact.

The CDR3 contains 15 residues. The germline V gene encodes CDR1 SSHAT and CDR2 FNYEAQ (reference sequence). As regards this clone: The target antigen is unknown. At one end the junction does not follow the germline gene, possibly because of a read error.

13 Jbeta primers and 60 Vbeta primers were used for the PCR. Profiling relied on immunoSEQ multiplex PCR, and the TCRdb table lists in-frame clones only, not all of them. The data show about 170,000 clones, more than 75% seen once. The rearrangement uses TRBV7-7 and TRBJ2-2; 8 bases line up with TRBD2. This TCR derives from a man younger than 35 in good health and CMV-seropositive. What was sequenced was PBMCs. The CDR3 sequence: CASSFGSGGTGELFF. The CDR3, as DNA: TGTGCTAGCAGCTTTGGCAGCGGGGGAACCGGGGAGCTGTTTTTT.